The next 16 T cell receptor beta chains were all read from a single sample in a study of vaccination and CD4 T cells after COVID-19. With the Oncomine TCR Beta short-read assay, DNA from cultured CD4+ T cells was sequenced. TCRdb passed the PCR reads through MiXCR, listing each CDR3 protein once. The sample lists around 21,000 distinct CDR3 sequences; roughly 51% were seen once. These receptors have no identified antigens. Treatment in this sample: roughly 10-day PBMC culture with coronavirus spike peptide pools or control peptides (ViraFEST assay). The sample taken for sequencing was CD4+ T cells from blood, cultured in vitro. The receptors were sampled from a human donor who had recovered from COVID-19.

As to this clonotype: This sequence may be a read error, since a much larger clone differs from it by one base. V usage is TRBV7-9 and J usage is TRBJ1-1, with D maybe TRBD1 (5 bases). Germline CDR1 and CDR2: SEHNR and FQNEAQ (reference sequence). With 2 bases removed from V and 1 base from J, the gap between germline ends came to 5 bases. CDR3 length: 13 amino acids. CDR3 bases: TGTGCCAGCAGCTTACAGGGGAACACTGAAGCTTTCTTT. This gives the protein CASSLQGNTEAFF.

This clonotype showed up just a few times. The genes are TRBV7-8 and TRBJ2-2; weak D call: TRBD2 (6 bases). Germline assignment: CDR1 SGHVS and CDR2 FQNEAQ. This CDR3 region has 15 residues. The ends were cut back, 1 base at V and 6 bases at J, with 12 bases in the middle. The CDR3 loop is CASSLGGVAAGELFF. CDR3 DNA sequence: TGTGCCAGCAGCTTAGGGGGGGTAGCGGCCGGGGAGCTGTTTTTT.

This clonotype was detected a few times. The rearrangement uses TRBV6-2 or TRBV6-3 and TRBJ2-2, with 8 bases matching TRBD1. With V trimmed by 6 bases and J by 8 bases, 11 bases remained unmatched. Germline assignment: CDR1 MNHEY and CDR2 SVGEGT. This CDR3 region has 15 residues. CDR3 DNA sequence: TGTGCCAGCAGCTCCCCGGACAGGGTGACGGGGGAGCTGTTTTTT. The encoded protein is CASSSPDRVTGELFF.

CDR3 DNA: TGCGCCAGCAGCCAAGGGGGGGTTAGAGGCAATCAGCCCCAGCATTTT. Its protein product is CASSQGGVRGNQPQHF. J is TRBJ1-5 and V is TRBV4-1, with a possible D match to TRBD1 (5 bases). CDR1 and CDR2 (germline): MGHRA, YSYEKL. V was cut by 1 base and J by 2 bases, with 12 bases left in between. The CDR3 loop spans 16 amino acids.

V usage is TRBV27 and J usage is TRBJ2-5, with TRBD1 matching 12 bases. V trimming: 4 bases; J trimming: 2 bases; junction bases outside the gene matches: 5. The germline V gene encodes CDR1 MNHEY and CDR2 SMNVEV (reference sequence). This CDR3 spans 16 amino acids. The CDR3 nucleotides are TGTGCCAGCAGTTCTCCGGGACAGGGGGCGCAAGAGACCCAGTACTTC. Residues: CASSSPGQGAQETQYF.

The chain employs TRBV10-3 and TRBJ2-2; D may be TRBD1 or TRBD2 (5 bases each). CDR1 and CDR2 (germline): ENHRY, SYGVKD. V dropped 10 bases and J dropped 6 bases, with 15 bases sitting between them. This CDR3 spans 13 amino acids. CDR3 DNA sequence: TGTGCCACGGGACCTAATACCCCCGGGGAGCTGTTTTTT. Amino acid sequence: CATGPNTPGELFF.

This clonotype occurred a few times. The V gene is TRBV7-8, the J gene TRBJ2-3; 14 bases map to TRBD2. From germline, CDR1 is SGHVS and CDR2 FQNEAQ. V gave up 2 bases and J gave up 7 bases; unmatched junction bases: 8. This CDR3 has 17 amino acids. The CDR3 loop reads CASSLSWTSGRRNTQYF. In nucleotides, the CDR3 is TGTGCCAGCAGCTTATCGTGGACTAGCGGGAGGAGAAATACGCAGTATTTT.

This clonotype turned up a few times. V usage is TRBV12-3 or TRBV12-4 and J usage is TRBJ2-2; tentative D call: TRBD1 (6 bases). The germline V and J ends were trimmed by 8 bases and 5 bases, with 9 bases remaining between them. This CDR3 spans 12 amino acids. The CDR3 loop reads CASSRGTGELFF. CDR3 in DNA: TGTGCCAGCTCCAGGGGTACCGGGGAGCTGTTTTTT.

This clonotype was recorded a few times. The chain links TRBV20-1 to TRBJ2-2; D uncertain. The V gene lost 4 bases and the J gene lost 1 base, with 13 bases spanning the gap. The CDR3 runs to 15 residues. Per germline, CDR1 DFQATT and CDR2 SNEGSKA (reference sequence). The CDR3: CSATPFLVNTGELFF. The CDR3 DNA follows: TGCAGTGCTACTCCCTTCCTTGTGAACACCGGGGAGCTGTTTTTT.

The J gene is TRBJ1-6, the V gene TRBV20-1, with 7 bases that match TRBD1. This CDR3 has 16 amino acids. After removal of 6 bases from V and 10 bases from J, the junction contained 18 bases not matched to a gene. Germline CDR1 DFQATT, CDR2 SNEGSKA (reference sequence). The CDR3 DNA is TGCAGTGCAAACGACCGTGGCACAGGGGATAGGTCACCCCTCCACTTT. Translated, it gives CSANDRGTGDRSPLHF.

About this clonotype itself: Mismatch with germline at one junction end may stem from a read error. The chain employs TRBV10-3 and TRBJ1-3; D gene ambiguous. Germline-derived CDR1 and CDR2 are ENHRY and SYGVKD. The CDR3 totals 14 residues. As DNA, the CDR3 is TGTGCCATCACAAATACTAATACTGGGAACACCATATATTTT. The encoded protein is CAITNTNTGNTIYF.

The chain uses TRBV5-1 and TRBJ1-1, with D uncertain. CDR1 SGHRS and CDR2 YFSETQ come from the germline V gene. This CDR3 has 14 residues. Trimming pared 0 bases from V and 0 bases from J, leaving 6 bases between. CDR3 residues: CASSLEGMNTEAFF. CDR3 nucleotides: TGCGCCAGCAGCTTGGAGGGAATGAACACTGAAGCTTTCTTT.

The rearrangement uses TRBV6-1 and TRBJ1-4; D is unresolved. In germline, CDR1 is MNHNS, CDR2 SASEGT. The V end was cut by 6 bases, the J end by 3 bases, with 11 bases between. The CDR3 length is 14 residues. The chain's CDR3 is CASRRTTANEKLFF. CDR3 bases: TGTGCCAGCAGGAGGACTACAGCTAATGAAAAACTGTTTTTT.

This clonotype was counted a few times. The chain employs TRBV20-1 and TRBJ2-5; possible D gene TRBD2, 7 bases. There are 15 residues in the CDR3. Trimming stripped 0 bases from V and 4 bases from J, with 15 bases between. Per germline, CDR1 DFQATT and CDR2 SNEGSKA (reference sequence). The CDR3 spells CSARDPGGAGETQYF. CDR3 bases: TGCAGTGCTAGAGATCCTGGGGGGGCGGGAGAGACCCAGTACTTC.

This chain connects TRBV7-3 to TRBJ2-1, with a tentative D call TRBD1 (6 bases). V dropped 1 base and J dropped 11 bases, with 21 bases sitting between them. The length of the CDR3 is 16 residues. Germline CDR1 is SGHTA and CDR2 is FQGTGA. For the CDR3, the DNA is TGTGCCAGCAGCTTAAGCCCCAGGGGCGTGGGGGATCAGCAGTTCTTC. This translates into CASSLSPRGVGDQQFF.

V gene TRBV5-1 combines with J gene TRBJ2-5; D call uncertain. This CDR3 is built from 13 residues. Germline values: CDR1 SGHRS, CDR2 YFSETQ. Between the trimmed V and J ends, which lost 0 bases and 5 bases, there was a span of 8 bases. The CDR3, as DNA: TGCGCCAGCAGCTTGGAGGTCCCGGAGACCCAGTACTTC. Protein sequence: CASSLEVPETQYF.